This TCR beta chain was retrieved from a study of CD8 T cells in Susac syndrome. The CDR3 consists of 16 residues. V gave up 4 bases and J gave up 0 bases; unmatched junction bases: 7. Germline V CDR1 and CDR2: MNHNS, SASEGT. Random hexamers served to reverse transcribe roughly 0.5 to 1 ug RNA. Across 54 Vbeta and 13 Jbeta, immunoSEQ multiplex PCR amplified TCR beta CDR3. In TCRdb, the immunoSEQ multiplex PCR reads were re-called with MiXCR into one record per CDR3 protein. Among about 280,000 distinct CDR3 sequences, roughly 81% were seen once, and the ten largest hold around 0.11%. J is TRBJ2-3 and V is TRBV6-1, with 7 bases identical to TRBD2. This receptor was identified in a human donor with multiple sclerosis. The specimen was CD8+ T cells from PBMCs. The CDR3 DNA sequence: TGTGCCAGCAGTGCCCGACTAGCACCGAGCACAGATACGCAGTATTTT. Its protein is CASSARLAPSTDTQYF.